This T cell receptor (beta chain) is from a study of T-cell memory formation after mild COVID-19 (dated by TCRdb to the early 2020s). As for the study more broadly: Most TCR sequence clusters were specific to one of the two donors. Two young, previously healthy adult volunteers, one female and one male, were included in the cohort. T-cell clones expanding and contracting after mild COVID-19 in a couple of donors were tracked by longitudinal TCRalpha and TCRbeta repertoire sequencing.

The data were produced on an Illumina NovaSeq 6000. TCRalpha and TCRbeta cDNA libraries were constructed by 5'RACE with constant-segment primers, with sample barcodes and unique molecular identifiers being introduced. RNA was extracted from every sample with Trizol reagent. Amplification of the libraries took two PCR steps, and the second step added a second sample barcode plus Illumina TruSeq adapters. Libraries were sequenced on an Illumina NovaSeq with 2 x 150 bp paired-end reads. The authors' analysis ran thus. The reads were demultiplexed and collapsed into UMI-guided consensus sequences using migec v1.2.7. Using mixcr v2.1.11, UMI consensuses were aligned to TRA and TRB V and J templates and then assembled into clonotypes. Expanded or contracted clonotypes were those called significant by both edgeR and NoisET, with noise models trained on biological replicates. For edgeR calls, a false discovery rate-adjusted p below 0.01 and a log2 fold-change threshold of 1 were applied. PCA with hierarchical clustering of max-normalized trajectories of the 1000 most abundant clonotypes was used as exploratory dynamics analysis. Each responding clone was given a CD4 or CD8 phenotype based on the CD4+ and CD8+ repertoires, which had been sequenced separately. TCRdb reprocessed the public reads (quality trimming at Q25 with fastp, clone calling with MiXCR) and kept in-frame beta chains. Every distinct CDR3 protein forms one entry, paired with its most common genes and DNA. V and J calls and clone size were set by TCRdb, not the authors. The sample data list about 190,000 distinct CDR3 sequences, and approximately 16% of these were observed just once. The ten largest clones take up approximately 2.4% of the sample.

Comments on this clonotype: This receptor's antigen is unknown. Qualities for individual bases were not recorded, and no much larger clone is one base off.

The CDR3 goes from the cysteine to the phenylalanine over 17 residues. The sequence is cut down to CDR3 DNA, 51 bases in frame from base 1. V is pared back by 4 bases and J by 4 bases, with 22 bases lying between the germline termini. The germline V gene provides CDR1 ENHRY and CDR2 SYGVKD. The study at large found these results: The study covered only a couple of mild cases, and larger cohorts including severe cases with pre-infection samples were considered necessary. Contracting CD4+ clones appeared mostly in the CM and EM memory subsets, whereas CD8+ clones were enriched in EMRA. From day 15 to 85, contracting clones showed balanced CD4/CD8 phenotypes, whereas a second wave of clones that expanded from day 15 to 37 leaned towards CD4+. Some responding clones were found in pre-infection memory, which suggests that pre-existing cross-reactive memory T cells took part in the SARS-CoV-2 response. SARS-CoV-2 specificity of the second-wave clones peaking on day 37 was not confirmed.

Ficoll-Paque density gradient centrifugation was the method used to isolate PBMCs. The sequence was obtained from an adult woman who had mild COVID-19 (a few samples of this study predate the infection). The sample titles of this study are shuffled in the database, so cell type and time point are left out; the donor was told from shared clones. Sequenced material: PBMCs or a T cell subset sorted from them (not recorded which). The chain is assembled from TRBV10-3 and TRBJ1-1; TRBD1 could be the D gene, as 5 bases match. The nucleotides read TGTGCCATCAGTGCTACCTTTTCCCCCACTGGGGGCACTGAAGCTTTCTTT. Its translation is CAISATFSPTGGTEAFF.